The source of this T cell receptor beta chain is a study of vaccination effects on CD4 cells after COVID-19. Once cultured for around 11 days, the cells underwent separation to obtain CD4+ T cells. The repertoire was sequenced with immunoSEQ multiplex PCR; TCRdb's copy has only in-frame clones and lacks some. This table holds 50,000 or so clones, over 50% found once. A word on this clone: The antigen remains unidentified.

The source is a human donor who received a COVID-19 vaccine. Sequenced here: CD4+ T cells from PBMCs cultured without peptide, sampled before COVID-19 vaccination.

CDR3 sequence: CASRGGGDVEQYF. The DNA for the CDR3 is TGTGCCAGCAGAGGCGGAGGGGACGTCGAGCAGTACTTC. The V gene is TRBV28, the J gene TRBJ2-7; tentative D call: TRBD2 (6 bases). Germline V gives CDR1 MDHEN, CDR2 SYDVKM. The CDR3 runs 13 residues. V was clipped by 6 bases and J by 6 bases, with 15 bases between them.